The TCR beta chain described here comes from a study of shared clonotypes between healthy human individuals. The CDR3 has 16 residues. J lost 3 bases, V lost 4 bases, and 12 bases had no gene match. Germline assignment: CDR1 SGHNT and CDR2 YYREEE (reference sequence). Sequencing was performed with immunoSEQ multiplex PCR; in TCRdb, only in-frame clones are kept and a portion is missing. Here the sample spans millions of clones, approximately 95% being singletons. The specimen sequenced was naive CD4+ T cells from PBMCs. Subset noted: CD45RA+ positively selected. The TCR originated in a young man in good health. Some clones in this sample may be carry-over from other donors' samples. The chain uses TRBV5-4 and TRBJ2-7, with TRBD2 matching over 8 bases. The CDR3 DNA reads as TGTGCCAGCAGCAACAAGCGGGGGCCAGGGAACTACGAGCAGTACTTC. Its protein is CASSNKRGPGNYEQYF.